Listed here are 25 T cell receptor beta chains from one sample, sequenced in a study of cytotoxic CD8 clonotypes in ibrutinib-treated CLL (dated by TCRdb to the early 2020s). The library was made by the immunoSEQ multiplex PCR assay. Sourced from immuneACCESS, this table was stored by TCRdb with only in-frame sequences that have V and J called. A share of the clones is absent; for the studies checked, an unresolved V gene accounts for under half, and the remainder has no known explanation. This sample lists about 20,000 clones; 70% to 80% were detected once. The ten largest clones capture 26% of the sample. The starting material was PBMCs, obtained before ibrutinib treatment. Receptor source: a human donor with chronic lymphocytic leukemia.

This sequence joins TRBV5-4 and TRBJ2-7; 13 nucleotides line up with TRBD2. CDR1 is SGHNT, CDR2 YYREEE, per germline (reference sequence). With V trimmed by 5 bases and J by 7 bases, 15 bases remained unmatched. The CDR3 extends over 17 amino acids. The CDR3 coding sequence is TGTGCCAGCAGTTCCACACGAACTAGCGGGAGGGCCAGAGAGCAGTACTTC. It codes for CASSSTRTSGRAREQYF.

This chain connects TRBV7-2 to TRBJ2-5; TRBD2 agrees at 8 bases. Unmatched junction bases numbered 6, after V lost 4 bases and J lost 5 bases. Looked up from germline, CDR1 is SGHTA and CDR2 is FQGNSA. The CDR3 spans 14 residues. The CDR3 region has the DNA TGTGCCAGCAGCTCAGTGACGGGAGGGGAGACCCAGTACTTC. Amino acid sequence: CASSSVTGGETQYF.

J is TRBJ1-3 and V is TRBV5-1, with 8 bases aligning to TRBD1. Trimming removed 0 bases from V and 3 bases from J; junction bases left unmatched: 8. Germline V gene data show CDR1 as SGHRS and CDR2 as YFSETQ. The CDR3 covers 17 residues. The CDR3 region is CASSLDGRGRGGNTIYF. CDR3 DNA sequence: TGCGCCAGCAGCTTGGACGGCAGGGGGCGAGGTGGAAACACCATATATTTT.

This clone was counted between two and nine times. The chain couples TRBV18 to TRBJ1-2; D unclear. Germline V gives CDR1 KGHSH, CDR2 LQKENI. The ends were cut back, 3 bases at V and 3 bases at J, with 20 bases in the middle. CDR3 length: 17 amino acids. The CDR3 nucleotides read TGTGCCAGCTCACCCGCGGGATCCTGGAGTGGGTACTATGGCTACACCTTC. Protein sequence: CASSPAGSWSGYYGYTF.

The chain links TRBV7-6 to TRBJ1-5, with unresolved D. The V end was cut by 6 bases, the J end by 5 bases, with 17 bases between. The CDR3 loop spans 15 amino acids. From germline, CDR1 is SGHVS and CDR2 FNYEAQ. CDR3 bases: TGTGCCAGCAGTCAAACCGCACAGATCTATCAGCCCCAGCATTTT. It specifies CASSQTAQIYQPQHF.

The chain employs TRBV19 and TRBJ1-5; TRBD1 matches 7 bases. The V and J ends lost 5 bases and 3 bases, in that order; junction bases with no gene match: 4. Germline V lookup: CDR1 LNHDA, CDR2 SQIVND (reference sequence). CDR3 size: 14 residues. The CDR3 coding sequence is TGTGCCAGTAGTCCACAGGGGCCCAATCAGCCCCAGCATTTT. Translated: CASSPQGPNQPQHF.

The J gene is TRBJ2-2, the V gene TRBV5-3; no reliable D call. TRBV5-3 is an open reading frame whose function is uncertain. There are 16 residues in the CDR3. V was trimmed by 0 bases and J by 6 bases, leaving 15 bases between them. CDR3 region: CARSLEVAAIPGELFF. Written as DNA, the CDR3 is TGTGCCAGAAGCTTGGAGGTGGCGGCTATCCCCGGGGAGCTGTTTTTT.

This clone was seen only once. The gene calls are TRBV28 and TRBJ2-2; D is undetermined. V dropped 9 bases and J dropped 4 bases, with 15 bases sitting between them. The length of the CDR3 is 14 residues. Germline CDR1 is MDHEN and CDR2 is SYDVKM. CDR3: CASRSRHLTGELFF. CDR3 nucleotides: TGTGCCAGTCGGTCAAGGCACCTCACCGGGGAGCTGTTTTTT.

This chain joins TRBV2 and TRBJ2-1, with TRBD2 identical over 16 bases. The CDR3 is 18 residues long. V dropped 6 bases and J dropped 0; count of bases not matched to a gene: 5. Germline V lookup: CDR1 SNHLY, CDR2 FYNNEI. In DNA, the CDR3 is TGTGCCAGCAGCAAAGGGACTAGCGGGAGGGCCTCCTACAATGAGCAGTTCTTC. Translation: CASSKGTSGRASYNEQFF.

The V gene is TRBV5-1, the J gene TRBJ2-7, with 9 bases that match TRBD1. There are 14 residues in the CDR3. Germline V gene lookup returns CDR1 SGHRS and CDR2 YFSETQ. Unmatched junction bases numbered 2, after V lost 3 bases and J lost 1 base. The CDR3 coding sequence is TGCGCCAGCAGCTCGACAGGGGGTTCCTACGAGCAGTACTTC. It codes for CASSSTGGSYEQYF.

The chain employs TRBV19 and TRBJ1-1, with 8 nucleotides matching TRBD1. The germline V gene encodes CDR1 LNHDA and CDR2 SQIVND (reference sequence). The CDR3 totals 17 residues. Germline trimming cut 7 bases from V and 1 base from J; bases unmatched to any gene: 14. CDR3 loop: CASTPGLQGAWNTEAFF. CDR3 nucleotide sequence: TGTGCCAGTACCCCGGGTCTTCAGGGGGCTTGGAACACTGAAGCTTTCTTT.

The chain employs TRBV6-1 and TRBJ1-2, with 7 bases fitting TRBD1. The CDR3 has 13 amino acids. The V gene end was trimmed by 3 bases and the J gene end by 4 bases; junction bases not matched to a gene: 2. In germline, CDR1 is MNHNS, CDR2 SASEGT. DNA for the CDR3: TGTGCCAGCAGTGAGCAGGGGGGCTATGGCTACACCTTC. This translates into CASSEQGGYGYTF.

The chain links TRBV5-6 to TRBJ2-1, with TRBD2 matching 9 bases. The CDR3 extends over 16 amino acids. Unmatched junction bases numbered 12, after V lost 4 bases and J lost 7 bases. Germline V gene lookup returns CDR1 SGHDT and CDR2 YYEEEE. This chain's CDR3 is CASSSGGGRAYNEQFF. The DNA for the CDR3 is TGTGCCAGCAGCAGTGGCGGCGGGAGGGCTTATAATGAGCAGTTCTTC.

The chain uses TRBV5-1 and TRBJ2-2, with D perhaps TRBD1 or TRBD2 (5 bases each). CDR3 length equals 15 residues. Per germline, CDR1 SGHRS and CDR2 YFSETQ. V lost 3 bases to trimming and J lost 4 bases, with 13 bases between them. CDR3 nucleotides: TGCGCCAGCAGCTCGGGGCCAGAGACCACCGGGGAGCTGTTTTTT. It codes for CASSSGPETTGELFF.

This chain uses TRBV5-1 with TRBJ2-1; weak D call: TRBD1 (5 bases). In germline, CDR1 is SGHRS, CDR2 YFSETQ. CDR3 size: 14 residues. Trimming left V 4 bases short and J 1 base short, with 9 bases between. The CDR3 protein is CASSPTVSYNEQFF. In nucleotides, the CDR3 is TGCGCCAGCAGCCCGACAGTGTCCTACAATGAGCAGTTCTTC.

V is TRBV7-8 and J is TRBJ2-3; D unclear. Germline V gene sequence: CDR1 SGHVS, CDR2 FQNEAQ. With 7 bases removed from V and 4 bases from J, the gap between germline ends came to 6 bases. This CDR3 is 11 amino acids long. CDR3 residues: CASNTADTQYF. The DNA of the CDR3 is TGTGCCAGCAACACCGCAGATACGCAGTATTTT.

The J gene is TRBJ2-1, the V gene TRBV10-1; no definite D call. V was trimmed by 4 bases and J by 3 bases, leaving 13 bases between them. This CDR3 has 15 amino acids. Germline V gene lookup returns CDR1 WNHNN and CDR2 SYGVQD (reference sequence). CDR3 protein: CASSVSCVIYNEQFF. In nucleotides, the CDR3 is TGCGCCAGCAGTGTTTCCTGTGTAATCTACAATGAGCAGTTCTTC.

Within the sample, this clone is medium-sized. The V and J genes are TRBV6-5 and TRBJ2-1, with D possibly being TRBD1 or TRBD2 (5 bases each). CDR3 length: 15 residues. Trimming left V 6 bases short and J 2 bases short, with 14 bases between. Germline V lookup: CDR1 MNHEY, CDR2 SVGAGI. This CDR3 is CASRQTEGTYNEQFF. CDR3 nucleotide sequence: TGTGCCAGCAGACAAACTGAGGGGACCTACAATGAGCAGTTCTTC.

This clone was detected a few times. This chain links TRBV28 with TRBJ2-7; no clear D gene. Trimming stripped 3 bases from V and 6 bases from J, with 9 bases between. Germline assignment: CDR1 MDHEN and CDR2 SYDVKM. CDR3 size: 12 residues. The chain's CDR3 is CASSFYSSEQYF. As DNA, the CDR3 is TGTGCCAGCAGTTTTTACAGCAGCGAGCAGTACTTC.

V gene TRBV2 combines with J gene TRBJ2-3; TRBD2 aligns across 10 bases. The junction had 15 bases not matched to a gene; V was cut back by 2 bases and J by 4 bases. The CDR3 totals 19 residues. CDR1 and CDR2 (germline): SNHLY, FYNNEI. Here the CDR3 reads CASSERALAGVFSADTQYF. In DNA form, the CDR3 reads TGTGCCAGCAGTGAACGTGCTCTAGCGGGAGTTTTTTCCGCAGATACGCAGTATTTT.

V and J are TRBV4-3 and TRBJ1-5; D not resolved. The germline V gene has CDR1 LGHNA and CDR2 YSLEER. The CDR3 has 13 residues. Deletions cut 0 bases from V and 4 bases from J, with 4 bases between. The CDR3 region is CASSQDGNQPQHF. The DNA of the CDR3 is TGCGCCAGCAGCCAAGACGGGAATCAGCCCCAGCATTTT.

This chain connects TRBV7-2 to TRBJ2-7; D remains ambiguous. This CDR3 spans 14 amino acids. V shed 1 base and J shed 3 bases, with 10 bases lying between them. Germline values: CDR1 SGHTA, CDR2 FQGNSA. The CDR3: CASSLVASNYEQYF. The DNA for the CDR3 is TGTGCCAGCAGCTTAGTGGCTAGTAACTACGAGCAGTACTTC.

In this sample, this clone turned up once. V and J are TRBV7-2 and TRBJ1-2; D is unclear. The length of the CDR3 is 12 residues. Looked up from germline, CDR1 is SGHTA and CDR2 is FQGNSA. Trimming removed 3 bases at V and 5 bases at J, with 7 bases between. CDR3 in amino acids: CASSFLMYGYTF. Written as DNA, the CDR3 is TGTGCCAGCAGCTTCCTCATGTATGGCTACACCTTC.

The chain has TRBV18 and TRBJ2-7; D is perhaps TRBD2 (6 bases). CDR1 is KGHSH and CDR2 is LQKENI in the germline V gene. Trimming removed 2 bases at V and 4 bases at J, with 15 bases between. The CDR3 extends over 15 amino acids. The CDR3 reads CASSPSTGAAYEQYF. CDR3 in DNA: TGTGCCAGCTCACCATCAACGGGAGCCGCTTACGAGCAGTACTTC.

The J gene is TRBJ1-1, the V gene TRBV5-5; D is perhaps TRBD1 (5 bases). The CDR3 runs to 15 residues. Germline V gene data show CDR1 as SGHKS and CDR2 as YYEKEE (reference sequence). V was trimmed by 0 bases and J by 1 base, leaving 10 bases between them. DNA for the CDR3: TGTGCCAGCAGCTTGGGGTGGGGCCCGAACACTGAAGCTTTCTTT. This translates into CASSLGWGPNTEAFF. The entire variable domain, with the rest obtained from reference TRBV5-5 and TRBJ1-1, is as follows: DAGVTQSPTHLIKTRGQQVTLRCSPISGHKSVSWYQQVLGQGPQFIFQYYEKEERGRGNFPDRFSARQFPNYSSELNVNALLLGDSALYLCASSLGWGPNTEAFFGQGTRLTVV.